A selection of T cell receptor beta chains follows, all from one sample in a study of T cell repertoires in cytomegalovirus infection. These receptors have no known antigen. TCRdb recomputed calls from the reads with MiXCR, one row per CDR3 protein. The sample includes approximately 600,000 distinct CDR3 sequences, about 40% of them seen just once. The starting material was cultured PBMCs, obtained from culture after CMV antigen stimulation. The receptors stem from a human donor in good health (CMV status not recorded). Some clones in this sample may be carry-over from other donors' samples. CDR3s include the opening cysteine and the closing phenylalanine or tryptophan. A D gene is named only where the DNA matches it firmly. Size values are once, few and many counts, or a class for expanded clones, and some rows have none.

TGTGCCAGCAGTGTAAAAGGGCGGACACCCAACCTGTCCTACGAGCAGTACTTC CASSVKGRTPNLSYEQYF TRBJ2-7 TRBV6-5 . .
TGTGCCAGCAGCGTATGGGCAGGGGGCGCCCCCAACTATGGCTACACCTTC CASSVWAGGAPNYGYTF TRBJ1-2 TRBV7-2 TRBD1 few
TGTGCCAGCGCACAGGGAAACTATGGCTACACCTTC CASAQGNYGYTF TRBJ1-2 TRBV7-9 . .
TGTGCCAGCAGCCGACTTCCCGTTACGACTAGCGGGAGTCTAAACGAGCAGTACTTC CASSRLPVTTSGSLNEQYF TRBJ2-7 TRBV7-2 TRBD2 few
TGTGCCAGCAGCAGAGTCACGCTAGCGATCGGAGAGACCCAGTACTTC CASSRVTLAIGETQYF TRBJ2-5 TRBV7-2 . many
TGTGCCAGCAGCAACAGGGTAGCGCACACTGAAGCTTTCTTT CASSNRVAHTEAFF TRBJ1-1 TRBV5-6 . .
TGTGCCAGCAGCTTACTACAGGCAGGTTTGAACACTGAAGCTTTCTTT CASSLLQAGLNTEAFF TRBJ1-1 TRBV7-8 . many
TGTGCCAGCAGCCCGGGACAGGGTGGAATCAATGAGCAGTTCTTC CASSPGQGGINEQFF TRBJ2-1 TRBV12-3/TRBV12-4 TRBD1 .
TGTGCCAGCAGCCCCGACCCCGCGCAAGAGACCCAGTACTTC CASSPDPAQETQYF TRBJ2-5 TRBV7-2 . .
TGTGCCAGCAGCTTGGGTGATAATGTATGGTGGTCGTTCTTC CASSLGDNVWWSFF TRBJ2-1 TRBV5-6 . few
TGTGCCAGCAGAATAGACCAGGTCGCCGGGGAGCTGTTTTTT CASRIDQVAGELFF TRBJ2-2 TRBV7-2 . .
TGTGCCAGCGCCCCGGTCCGCGACATTAATGAAAAACTGTTTTTT CASAPVRDINEKLFF TRBJ1-4 TRBV18 . .
TGCAGTGCTAGAGATCTGGACGAGCAGTACTTC CSARDLDEQYF TRBJ2-7 TRBV20-1 . once
TGTGCCAGCAGCTGGGAGGGGGTTGGGGCCAACGTCCTGACTTTC CASSWEGVGANVLTF TRBJ2-6 TRBV11-2 . few
TGTGCCAGCAGCTTGGCCCGGACTAGTGCTATAAATGAGCAGTTCTTC CASSLARTSAINEQFF TRBJ2-1 TRBV7-2 TRBD2 few
TGTGCCAGCAGTGGGACTAGCGTGACGATGAGCTCCTACGAGCAGTACTTC CASSGTSVTMSSYEQYF TRBJ2-7 TRBV12-3/TRBV12-4 TRBD2 .
TGTGCCATCAGCCCATCCCGTCAAGAGACCCAGTACTTC CAISPSRQETQYF TRBJ2-5 TRBV10-3 . few
TGCGCCAGCAGCCGCCTGGGGGGCAGTATCTCTGGAAACACCATATATTTT CASSRLGGSISGNTIYF TRBJ1-3 TRBV4-1 . .
TGTGCCAGCAGCTCCCGGGACAGGGGGCATGGCGAGCAGTACTTC CASSSRDRGHGEQYF TRBJ2-7 TRBV7-2 TRBD1 few
TGTGCCAGCAGTTCGAATCTCAGGGAAGGGGCTGAAGCTTTCTTT CASSSNLREGAEAFF TRBJ1-1 TRBV7-9 . few
TGTGCCAGCAGTTACTCCCGGAACCGAAATGGCTACACCTTC CASSYSRNRNGYTF TRBJ1-2 TRBV6-5 . .
TGTGCCAGCAGCATAGGCGCGGGAGGGCCGAGAGATACGCAGTATTTT CASSIGAGGPRDTQYF TRBJ2-3 TRBV7-6 TRBD2 few
TGTGCCAGCAGCTTAGCGGGGACCAGCCTAGCCAAAAACATTCAGTACTTC CASSLAGTSLAKNIQYF TRBJ2-4 TRBV7-9 . .
TGTGCCAGCAGCTTAGTTATGGCGGGAGGTGGCGAGCAGTACTTC CASSLVMAGGGEQYF TRBJ2-7 TRBV7-2 TRBD2 .
TGTGCCAGCAGTCGACAGAGCTCCTATAATTCACCCCTCCACTTT CASSRQSSYNSPLHF TRBJ1-6 TRBV12-3/TRBV12-4 . .
TGTGCCAGCAGCTTAACTCAAGACAACTATGGCTACACCTTC CASSLTQDNYGYTF TRBJ1-2 TRBV7-8 . .
TGTGCCAGCGTTAAGGAACAGGGGACCAATGAGCAGTTCTTC CASVKEQGTNEQFF TRBJ2-1 TRBV2 TRBD1 .
TGTGCCAGCAGTGAAGGGTTCTCCGGGGAGCTGTTTTTT CASSEGFSGELFF TRBJ2-2 TRBV2 . .
TGTGCCAGTAGTATAGATCTCGGCCCCTGGCGGGAACTGTTTTTT CASSIDLGPWRELFF TRBJ1-4 TRBV19 . .
TGTGCCAGCAGCCTCCGGGACAGGGGGCTCGGTGAGACCCAGTATTTC CASSLRDRGLGETQYF TRBJ2-5 TRBV7-2 TRBD1 .
TGCAGTGCTAGAGGGGTCGCCTACGAGCAGTACTTC CSARGVAYEQYF TRBJ2-7 TRBV20-1 . .
TGTGCCAGCAGGGGGACAACCCCGGGAACTGAAAAACTGTTTTTT CASRGTTPGTEKLFF TRBJ1-4 TRBV6-1 . .
TGTGCCAGCAGCCGGCGGACCGACACCTCTGGAAACACCATATATTTT CASSRRTDTSGNTIYF TRBJ1-3 TRBV7-2 . few
TGTGCCAGCAGCCCGCTTCGGGGCGATACGCAGTATTTT CASSPLRGDTQYF TRBJ2-3 TRBV7-6 . few
TGTGCCAGCAGCTTAGAATGGGCGGGGGCGAGCTCCTACGAGCAGTACTTC CASSLEWAGASSYEQYF TRBJ2-7 TRBV7-8 . few
TGTGCCAGCAGCATCGGGACTAGCGGGGCCTGGCCGTATTTT CASSIGTSGAWPYF TRBJ2-3 TRBV7-2 TRBD2 few
TGTGCCAGCAGTTTATCGGGTCAGGGGCCAAATCAGCCCCAGCATTTT CASSLSGQGPNQPQHF TRBJ1-5 TRBV27 . .
TGTGCCAGCAGTCCCCGACTAGGCACCTACAATGAGCAGTTCTTC CASSPRLGTYNEQFF TRBJ2-1 TRBV2 . .
TGTGCCAGCAGCTTGGAGGGCGGGAGGGGCGAGCAGTACTTC CASSLEGGRGEQYF TRBJ2-7 TRBV5-4 TRBD2 .
TGTGCCAGCAGCTTCCGGGAACTTTACACAGATACGCAGTATTTT CASSFRELYTDTQYF TRBJ2-3 TRBV7-2 . many
TGTGCCAGTTCTATCGGGGGGCTAGAGACCCAGTACTTC CASSIGGLETQYF TRBJ2-5 TRBV2 . .
TGTGCCAGTGGACTAGCGGGAGAAGAGGCGGGCAATGAGCAGTTCTTC CASGLAGEEAGNEQFF TRBJ2-1 TRBV7-8 TRBD2 .
TGTGCCAGCAGTCCCCGCCCTACGGGGCCGGGAAACACCATATATTTT CASSPRPTGPGNTIYF TRBJ1-3 TRBV6-1 . .
TGCAGTGCCCATCGGGACGAAGACTATGGCTACACCTTC CSAHRDEDYGYTF TRBJ1-2 TRBV20-1 . .
TGCAGTGCTCTCCTACAGAGCTCCTACGAGCAGTACTTC CSALLQSSYEQYF TRBJ2-7 TRBV20-1 . .
TGTGCCAGCTCTCCCCTGTTTGGGGTGTACGCTGAAGCTTTCTTT CASSPLFGVYAEAFF TRBJ1-1 TRBV18 . .
TGTGCCAGCAGTTACACCAGGGACACAATCGGTGGCTACACCTTC CASSYTRDTIGGYTF TRBJ1-2 TRBV6-2/TRBV6-3 . .
TGTGCCAGCAGCTTAGGAGTCGCAGGGGATTTTTCAGATACGCAGTATTTT CASSLGVAGDFSDTQYF TRBJ2-3 TRBV11-2 . few
TGCGCCAGCAGCTCGGGGGAGAGCTCCTACAATGAGCAGTTCTTC CASSSGESSYNEQFF TRBJ2-1 TRBV5-1 . .
TGCGCCAGCAGCCAAGGGGGGGAGCGAACAGATACGCAGTATTTT CASSQGGERTDTQYF TRBJ2-3 TRBV4-3 . .